Shown below are 9 T cell receptor beta chains from a single sample sequenced in a study of blood T cell repertoires in COVID-19. TCRdb's copy holds only in-frame clones and misses some; the assay was immunoSEQ multiplex PCR. Altogether about 180,000 clones are present, roughly 87% being singletons, with the ten largest covering approximately 2.5%. What was sequenced was PBMCs or T cells enriched from blood (not recorded which). The receptors derive from a middle-aged woman with acute COVID-19.

This sequence joins TRBV6-6 and TRBJ2-3; 8 positions agree with TRBD1. This CDR3 is built from 15 residues. Germline CDR1 is MNHNY and CDR2 is SVGAGI (reference sequence). Unmatched junction bases numbered 8, after V lost 6 bases and J lost 3 bases. CDR3 sequence (DNA): TGTGCCAGCAGCAAGGACAGGGTGGGTACAGATACGCAGTATTTT. Encoded protein: CASSKDRVGTDTQYF.

V is TRBV27 and J is TRBJ2-1; tentatively, D is TRBD2 (6 bases). Germline V gene lookup returns CDR1 MNHEY and CDR2 SMNVEV (reference sequence). Deletions cut 7 bases from V and 2 bases from J, with 12 bases between. The CDR3 totals 14 residues. The chain's CDR3 is CASKPGLPYNEQFF. DNA for the CDR3: TGTGCCAGCAAGCCGGGACTGCCCTACAATGAGCAGTTCTTC.

Concerning this clone itself: One end of the junction is discordant with germline, which a read error may explain. This same CDR3 is encoded by further DNA sequences in the sample. In DNA, the CDR3 is TGTGCCAGCTCACAAGAAACCGGGACAGACTATGGCTATACCTTC. Protein product: CASSQETGTDYGYTF. V gene TRBV18 combines with J gene TRBJ1-2, with 7 bases identical to TRBD1. The CDR3 covers 15 residues. The germline CDR1 and CDR2 sequences are KGHSH and LQKENI.

The rearrangement joins TRBV12-3 or TRBV12-4 to TRBJ2-2; D is perhaps TRBD1 (6 bases). The germline V and J ends were trimmed by 2 bases and 6 bases, with 7 bases remaining between them. CDR3 size: 13 residues. The CDR3 protein is CASSLPGAGELFF. The CDR3 nucleotides are TGTGCCAGCAGTTTACCAGGGGCCGGGGAGCTGTTTTTT.

The chain employs TRBV18 and TRBJ1-1; possible D gene TRBD1, 6 bases. The CDR3 has 14 amino acids. CDR1 is KGHSH, CDR2 LQKENI, per germline. Trimming took off 6 bases at V and 1 base at J, with 12 bases between the two ends. Written as DNA, the CDR3 is TGTGCCAGCTCCGCGACGACAGGGAACACTGAAGCTTTCTTT. Amino acid sequence: CASSATTGNTEAFF.

This sequence joins TRBV3-1 (or the pseudogene TRBV3-2) and TRBJ2-7, with D possibly matching TRBD1 (6 bases). Trimming left V 4 bases short and J 9 bases short, with 13 bases between. The CDR3 covers 12 residues. Germline assignment: CDR1 LGHDT and CDR2 YNNKEL (reference sequence). The CDR3 DNA is TGTGCCAGCAGCCTCGGACAGTCGAGGCAGTACTTC. This sequence encodes CASSLGQSRQYF.

The V gene is TRBV29-1, the J gene TRBJ1-2, with 9 nucleotides matching TRBD1. In germline, CDR1 is SQVTM, CDR2 ANQGSEA. The CDR3 covers 14 residues. The trim removed 6 bases at V and 4 bases at J, leaving 9 bases unmatched. In DNA, the CDR3 is TGCAGCGTCTTATGGACAGGGGTCAGCTATGGCTACACCTTC. Protein sequence: CSVLWTGVSYGYTF.

The chain joins TRBV27 to TRBJ1-2, with D perhaps TRBD1 (5 bases). The CDR3 sequence is 16 residues long. Per germline, CDR1 MNHEY and CDR2 SMNVEV (reference sequence). The ends were cut back, 0 bases at V and 7 bases at J, with 18 bases in the middle. The chain's CDR3 is CASSLSQNGAAGGYTF. The CDR3 DNA follows: TGTGCCAGCAGTTTATCCCAAAATGGGGCCGCTGGTGGCTACACCTTC.

The genes are TRBV9 and TRBJ1-4, with 7 bases fitting TRBD1. V trimming: 1 base; J trimming: 6 bases; junction bases outside the gene matches: 3. CDR3 size: 14 residues. In germline, CDR1 is SGDLS, CDR2 YYNGEE. The CDR3 DNA is TGTGCCAGCAGCGTAACAGGGGACGATGAAAAACTGTTTTTT. This codes for CASSVTGDDEKLFF.